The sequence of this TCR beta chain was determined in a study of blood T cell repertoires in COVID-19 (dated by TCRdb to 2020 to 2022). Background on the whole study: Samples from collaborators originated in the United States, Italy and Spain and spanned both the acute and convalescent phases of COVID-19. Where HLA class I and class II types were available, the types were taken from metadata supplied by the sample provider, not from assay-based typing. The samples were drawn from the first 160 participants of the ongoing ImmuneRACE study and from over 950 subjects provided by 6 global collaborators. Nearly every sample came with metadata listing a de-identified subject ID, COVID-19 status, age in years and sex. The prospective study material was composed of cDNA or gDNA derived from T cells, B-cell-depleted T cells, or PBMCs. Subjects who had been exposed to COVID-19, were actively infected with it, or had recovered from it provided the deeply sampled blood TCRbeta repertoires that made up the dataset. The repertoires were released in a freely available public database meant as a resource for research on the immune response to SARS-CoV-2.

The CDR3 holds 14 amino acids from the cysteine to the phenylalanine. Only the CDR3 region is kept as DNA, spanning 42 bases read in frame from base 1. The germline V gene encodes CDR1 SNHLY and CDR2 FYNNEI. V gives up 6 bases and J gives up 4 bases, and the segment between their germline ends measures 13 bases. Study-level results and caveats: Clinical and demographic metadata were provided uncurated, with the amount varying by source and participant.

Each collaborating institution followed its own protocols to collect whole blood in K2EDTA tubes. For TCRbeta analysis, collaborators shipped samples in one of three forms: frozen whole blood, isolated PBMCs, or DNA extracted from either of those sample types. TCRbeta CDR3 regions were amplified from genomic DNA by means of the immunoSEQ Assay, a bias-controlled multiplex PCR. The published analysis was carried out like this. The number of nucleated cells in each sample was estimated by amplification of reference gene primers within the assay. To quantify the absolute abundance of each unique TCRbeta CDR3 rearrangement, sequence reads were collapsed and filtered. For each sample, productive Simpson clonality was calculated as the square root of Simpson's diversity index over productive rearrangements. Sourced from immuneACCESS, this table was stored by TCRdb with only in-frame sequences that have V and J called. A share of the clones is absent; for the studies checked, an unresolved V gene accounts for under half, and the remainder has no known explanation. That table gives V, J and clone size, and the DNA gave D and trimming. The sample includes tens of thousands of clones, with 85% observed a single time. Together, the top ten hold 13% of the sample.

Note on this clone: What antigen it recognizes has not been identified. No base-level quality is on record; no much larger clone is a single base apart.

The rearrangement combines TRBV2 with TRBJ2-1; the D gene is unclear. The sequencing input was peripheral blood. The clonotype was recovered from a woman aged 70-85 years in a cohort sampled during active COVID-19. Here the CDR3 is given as CASSTFSEYNEQFF. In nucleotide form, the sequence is TGTGCCAGCAGCACCTTCAGCGAGTACAATGAGCAGTTCTTC.